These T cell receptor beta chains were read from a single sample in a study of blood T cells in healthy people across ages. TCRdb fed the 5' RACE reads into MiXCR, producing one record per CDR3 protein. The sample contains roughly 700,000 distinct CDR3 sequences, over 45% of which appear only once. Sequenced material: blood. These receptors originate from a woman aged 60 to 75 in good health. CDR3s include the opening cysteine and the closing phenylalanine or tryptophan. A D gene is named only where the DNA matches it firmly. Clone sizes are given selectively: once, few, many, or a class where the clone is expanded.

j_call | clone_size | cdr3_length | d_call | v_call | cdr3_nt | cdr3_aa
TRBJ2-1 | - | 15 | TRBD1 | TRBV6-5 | TGTGCCAGCAGTTACTCGTCGGGCAGGGGGCCGAGACAGTTCTTC | CASSYSSGRGPRQFF
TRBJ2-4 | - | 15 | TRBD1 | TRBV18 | TGTGCCAGCTCACCTTCCAGGGACAGGGGGAACATTCAGTACTTC | CASSPSRDRGNIQYF
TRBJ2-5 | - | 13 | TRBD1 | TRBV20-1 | TGCAGTGCTCCTGGACAGGGGATTGAGACCCAGTACTTC | CSAPGQGIETQYF
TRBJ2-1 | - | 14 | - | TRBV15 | TGTGCCACCAGCAGAGATGGCCAGGGGAATGAGCAGTTCTTC | CATSRDGQGNEQFF
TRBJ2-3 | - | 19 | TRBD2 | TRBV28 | TGTGCCAGCACCGGGCCCCTGACGGGAGGAGGTCCCGTCACAGATACGCAGTATTTT | CASTGPLTGGGPVTDTQYF
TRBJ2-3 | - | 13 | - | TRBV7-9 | TGTGCCAGCAGCTTACCAGGGCGGGATACGCAGTATTTT | CASSLPGRDTQYF
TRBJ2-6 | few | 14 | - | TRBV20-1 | TGCAGTGCTCGGGGGAACGCTGGGGCCAACGTCCTGACTTTC | CSARGNAGANVLTF
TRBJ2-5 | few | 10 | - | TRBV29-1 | TGCAGCGTTGAAGAGGGTGAGCAGTACTTC | CSVEEGEQYF
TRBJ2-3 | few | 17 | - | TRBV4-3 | TGCGCCAGCAGCCAAGATAATTCAGGCGGGGATAGGGATACGCAGTATTTT | CASSQDNSGGDRDTQYF
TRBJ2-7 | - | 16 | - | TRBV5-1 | TGCGCCAGCAGCTTGGCAGGGGCCGCATCTACCTACGAGCAGTACTTC | CASSLAGAASTYEQYF
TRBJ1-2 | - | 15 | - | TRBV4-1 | TGCGCCAGCAGCCAAGGCGGGGGGGCTCGGTATGGCTACACCTTC | CASSQGGGARYGYTF
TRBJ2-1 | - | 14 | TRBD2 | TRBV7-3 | TGTGCCAACAGCTTTTCTAGCGGGGCGAATGAGCAGTTCTTC | CANSFSSGANEQFF
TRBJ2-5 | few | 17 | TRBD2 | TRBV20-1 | TGCAGTGCTAGATTGGCAGCGGGAGGGCCTATGGGAGAGACCCAGTACTTC | CSARLAAGGPMGETQYF
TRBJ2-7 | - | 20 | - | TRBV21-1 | TGTGCCAGCAGCAAAAAGTCCGAAACCTCTAGCGGGAGACTCTACAATGAGCAGTACTTC | CASSKKSETSSGRLYNEQYF
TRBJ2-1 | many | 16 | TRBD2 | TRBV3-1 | TGTGCCAGCAGCGGGTCACGGGCGGGAGGGCCAAATGAGCAGTTCTTC | CASSGSRAGGPNEQFF
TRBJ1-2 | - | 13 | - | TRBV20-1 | TGCAGTGCTAAAGACCCAAAAACATATGGCTACACCTTC | CSAKDPKTYGYTF
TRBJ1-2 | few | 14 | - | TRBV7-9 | TGTGCCAGCAGCTTACAACAGGGTTCCGACGGCTACACCTTC | CASSLQQGSDGYTF
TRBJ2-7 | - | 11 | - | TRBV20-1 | TGCAGTGCTCCTACCACCTACGAGCAGTACTTC | CSAPTTYEQYF
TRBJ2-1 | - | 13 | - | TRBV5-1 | TGCGCCAGCGGGATCAGCTCCTACAATGAGCAGTTCTTC | CASGISSYNEQFF
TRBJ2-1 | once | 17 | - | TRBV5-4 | TGTGCCAGCAGCTCGACACGGCTGGGGTCGGGACTTCATGAGCAGTTCTTC | CASSSTRLGSGLHEQFF
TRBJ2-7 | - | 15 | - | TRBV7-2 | TGTGCCAGCAGTACAGACGGAAGCTCCTACAATGAGCAGTACTTC | CASSTDGSSYNEQYF
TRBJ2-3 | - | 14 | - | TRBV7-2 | TGTGCCAGCAGCGTAGTGAGGGGGGGAGATACGCAGTATTTT | CASSVVRGGDTQYF
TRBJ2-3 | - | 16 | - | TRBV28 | TGTGCCAGCAGTTTTGCCCTTTCGGGAGATAGAGATACGCAGTATTTT | CASSFALSGDRDTQYF
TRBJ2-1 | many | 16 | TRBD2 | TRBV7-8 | TGTGCCAGCAGCATCATACTAGCGGGAGTTGGGGGTGAGCAGTTCTTC | CASSIILAGVGGEQFF
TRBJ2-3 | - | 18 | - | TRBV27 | TGTGCCAGCAGTTTAAGAAGCTACCAGACAGTTCGCACAGATACGCAGTATTTT | CASSLRSYQTVRTDTQYF
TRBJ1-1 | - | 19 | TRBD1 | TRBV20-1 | TGCAGTGCTAGAGATCCGGTTTTTACAGGGGGCGCGCGGGACACTGAAGCTTTCTTT | CSARDPVFTGGARDTEAFF
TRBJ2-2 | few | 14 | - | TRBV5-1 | TGCGCCAGCAGCTTGGGGGTGAACACCGGGGAGCTGTTTTTT | CASSLGVNTGELFF
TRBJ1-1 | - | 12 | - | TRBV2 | TGTGCCAGCAGGGTGGCGAACACTGAAGCTTTCTTT | CASRVANTEAFF
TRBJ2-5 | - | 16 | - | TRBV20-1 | TGCAGTGCTAGTCCCCGACAAACCTCCATCCCAGAGACCCAGTACTTC | CSASPRQTSIPETQYF
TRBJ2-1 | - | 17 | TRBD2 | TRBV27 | TGTGTCAGCAGTTTATTACGTAGCGGGGCCTCCTACAATGAGCAGTTCTTC | CVSSLLRSGASYNEQFF
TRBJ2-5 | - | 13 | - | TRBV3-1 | TGTGCCAGCAGCCCGACAGTCCCAGAGACCCAGTACTTC | CASSPTVPETQYF
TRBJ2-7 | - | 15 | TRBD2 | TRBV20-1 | TGCAGTGCTAGAGAAGCTAGCGGGAGGGCCCGCGAGCAGTACTTC | CSAREASGRAREQYF
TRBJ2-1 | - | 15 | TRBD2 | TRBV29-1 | TGCAGCGTCCCTGGGACTAGCGGGACCTACAATGAGCAGTTCTTC | CSVPGTSGTYNEQFF
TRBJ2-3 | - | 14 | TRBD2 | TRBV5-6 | TGTGCCAGCACCGGACTAGCGAGCACAGATACGCAGTATTTT | CASTGLASTDTQYF
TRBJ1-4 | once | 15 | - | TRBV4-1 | TGCGCCAGCAGCCAAGCTCGCGGGCGGGGTGAAAAACTGTTTTTT | CASSQARGRGEKLFF
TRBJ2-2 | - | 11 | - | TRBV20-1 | TGCAGTGCTGTGAACACCGGGGAGCTGTTTTTT | CSAVNTGELFF
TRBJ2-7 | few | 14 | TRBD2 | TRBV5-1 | TGCGCCAGCAGCTTGGAGCGGGGAAACTACGAGCAGTACTTC | CASSLERGNYEQYF
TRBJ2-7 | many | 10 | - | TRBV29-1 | TGCAGCGTTCTTAGTTACGAGCAGTACTTC | CSVLSYEQYF
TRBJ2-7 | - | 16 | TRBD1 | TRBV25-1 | TGTGCCAGCAGTGAATCAGGTGACAGGGGGGGCTACGAGCAGTACTTC | CASSESGDRGGYEQYF
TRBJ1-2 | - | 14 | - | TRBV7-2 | TGTGCCAGCAGCCATCCCGGGGGACGCTATGGCTACACCTTC | CASSHPGGRYGYTF
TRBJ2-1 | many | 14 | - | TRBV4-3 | TGCGCCAGCAGCCAAGAAGGGCCTGACAATGAGCAGTTCTTC | CASSQEGPDNEQFF
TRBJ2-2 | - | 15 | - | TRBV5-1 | TGCGCCAGCAGCTTAACGCAGACGAACACCGGGGAGCTGTTTTTT | CASSLTQTNTGELFF
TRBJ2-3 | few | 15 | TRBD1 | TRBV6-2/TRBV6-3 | TGTGCCAGCAGTTCGGGACAGGTATACACAGATACGCAGTATTTT | CASSSGQVYTDTQYF
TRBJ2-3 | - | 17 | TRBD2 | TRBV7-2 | TGTGCCAGCAGCACATGGCCTAGCGGGAGTATAGCAGATACGCAGTATTTT | CASSTWPSGSIADTQYF
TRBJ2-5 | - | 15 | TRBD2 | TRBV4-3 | TGCGCCAGCAGCAAATCAGGACTAGAAGGAGAGACCCAGTACTTC | CASSKSGLEGETQYF
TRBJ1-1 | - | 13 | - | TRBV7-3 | TGTGCCAGCAGCTCGTCGTGGGACACTGAAGCTTTCTTT | CASSSSWDTEAFF
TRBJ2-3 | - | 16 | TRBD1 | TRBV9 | TGTGCCAGCAGCGTAGCTGGGGGACAGTTCACAGATACGCAGTATTTT | CASSVAGGQFTDTQYF
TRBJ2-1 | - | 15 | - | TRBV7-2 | TGTGCCAGCAGCTTGGGCTATATGTGGGGCAATGAGCAGTTCTTC | CASSLGYMWGNEQFF
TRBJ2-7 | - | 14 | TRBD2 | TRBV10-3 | TGTGCCATCAGTGAGTCGGGCGGGAGCATCGAGCAGTACTTC | CAISESGGSIEQYF
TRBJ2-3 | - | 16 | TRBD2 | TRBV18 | TGTGCCAGCTCACCACCCACTAGCGGCCGCACAGATACGCAGTATTTT | CASSPPTSGRTDTQYF